The next 31 T cell receptor beta chains were all read from a single sample in a study of shared clonotypes between healthy human individuals. Profiled with immunoSEQ multiplex PCR; TCRdb holds only in-frame clones, not every one. The sample includes approximately 1.5 million clones, under 99% seen only once; the top ten take about 0.42%. The specimen sequenced was naive CD4+ T cells sorted from blood. Subset given: CD45RA+ positively selected. These receptors all come from a man in his thirties or forties in good health.

V usage is TRBV11-1 and J usage is TRBJ2-1; TRBD2 agrees at 9 bases. Per the germline V gene, CDR1 is SGHAT and CDR2 is FQDESV (reference sequence). Trimming cost V 2 bases and J 0 bases; bases outside gene matches: 5. The CDR3 is 17 residues long. The CDR3: CASSLRAGGLSYNEQFF. The CDR3 bases are TGTGCCAGCAGCTTACGAGCGGGAGGACTCTCCTACAATGAGCAGTTCTTC.

This clone was counted a single time. The genes are TRBV28 and TRBJ2-5; D not resolved. This CDR3 has 12 amino acids. CDR1 and CDR2 (germline): MDHEN, SYDVKM. Deletions cut 5 bases from V and 3 bases from J, with 7 bases between. The CDR3: CASSHTEETQYF. In nucleotides, the CDR3 is TGTGCCAGCAGTCACACCGAAGAGACCCAGTACTTC.

The rearrangement uses TRBV28 and TRBJ2-7, with a tentative D call TRBD1 (5 bases). This CDR3 spans 14 amino acids. Germline V gene data show CDR1 as MDHEN and CDR2 as SYDVKM. CDR3 in DNA: TGTGAAAGTAAGCCGGCAGGGTCTTCCTACGAGCAGTACTTC. Protein sequence: CESKPAGSSYEQYF. Based on the CDR3 plus reference TRBV28 and TRBJ2-7, the full variable domain is DVKVTQSSRYLVKRTGEKVFLECVQDMDHENMFWYRQDPGLGLRLIYFSYDVKMKEKGDIPEGYSVSREKKERFSLILESASTNQTSMYLCESKPAGSSYEQYFGPGTRLTVT.

Only one count was recorded for this clone. Other DNA sequences within the sample encode an identical CDR3. The chain recombines TRBV30 with TRBJ1-2; no firm D call. The germline gives CDR1 GTSNPN, CDR2 SVGIG (reference sequence). V was shortened by 1 base and J by 10 bases, with 16 bases between the two germline ends. This CDR3 has 13 residues. The CDR3 DNA follows: TGTGCCTGGAGTGCCAACTCGGGGATGGACTACACCTTC. Protein product: CAWSANSGMDYTF.

The chain combines TRBV28 with TRBJ1-2; 8 positions agree with TRBD1. CDR3 size: 14 residues. CDR1 is MDHEN, CDR2 SYDVKM, per germline. V dropped 1 base and J dropped 6; count of bases not matched to a gene: 4. The CDR3 reads CASSLSGTGDGYTF. The CDR3 DNA follows: TGTGCCAGCAGTTTATCCGGGACAGGTGATGGCTACACCTTC.

This clone was picked up one time. The chain combines TRBV28 with TRBJ2-7, with D hard to call. This CDR3 spans 15 amino acids. V lost 3 bases and J lost 0, with 12 bases in between. CDR1 and CDR2 (germline): MDHEN, SYDVKM. Written as DNA, the CDR3 is TGTGCCAGCAGTTTCCTTACGGCGATCTCCTACGAGCAGTACTTC. Residues: CASSFLTAISYEQYF. The variable domain in full, completed from reference TRBV28 and TRBJ2-7, reads DVKVTQSSRYLVKRTGEKVFLECVQDMDHENMFWYRQDPGLGLRLIYFSYDVKMKEKGDIPEGYSVSREKKERFSLILESASTNQTSMYLCASSFLTAISYEQYFGPGTRLTVT.

V and J are TRBV19 and TRBJ1-2, with D hard to call. This CDR3 region has 13 residues. Per the germline V gene, CDR1 is LNHDA and CDR2 is SQIVND (reference sequence). With 1 base removed from V and 8 bases from J, the gap between germline ends came to 11 bases. The CDR3 sequence is CASSIGVGYGYTF. DNA for the CDR3: TGTGCCAGTAGTATAGGGGTAGGCTACGGCTACACCTTC.

This clone was counted a single time. This chain uses TRBV18 with TRBJ2-7; D perhaps matches TRBD1 (5 bases). The ends were cut back, 2 bases at V and 7 bases at J, with 12 bases in the middle. The germline CDR1 and CDR2 sequences are KGHSH and LQKENI. This CDR3 is 13 amino acids long. CDR3 sequence reads: CASSPAGQSEQYF. The CDR3 DNA follows: TGTGCCAGCTCACCAGCAGGGCAAAGTGAGCAGTACTTC. Variable domain in full (rest from reference TRBV18 and TRBJ2-7): NAGVMQNPRHLVRRRGQEARLRCSPMKGHSHVYWYRQLPEEGLKFMVYLQKENIIDESGMPKERFSAEFPKEGPSILRIQQVVRGDSAAYFCASSPAGQSEQYFGPGTRLTVT.

This chain uses TRBV18 with TRBJ2-3, with D perhaps given as TRBD1 or TRBD2 (5 bases each). This CDR3 is 16 amino acids long. Germline V gene lookup returns CDR1 KGHSH and CDR2 LQKENI. Deletions cut 0 bases from V and 4 bases from J, with 14 bases between. CDR3 residues: CASSPPGRALPDTQYF. The CDR3 nucleotides are TGTGCCAGCTCACCACCGGGACGAGCCTTACCAGATACGCAGTATTTT.

J is TRBJ1-4 and V is TRBV5-1; a possible D gene is TRBD1 (5 bases). The germline gives CDR1 SGHRS, CDR2 YFSETQ. The CDR3 has 14 amino acids. Trimming removed 2 bases from V and 8 bases from J, with 13 bases in between. The CDR3 reads CASSFGGATEKLFF. DNA of the CDR3: TGCGCCAGCAGCTTTGGTGGGGCAACCGAAAAACTGTTTTTT.

This rearrangement joins TRBV5-1 to TRBJ2-1; 7 nucleotides match TRBD1. In germline, CDR1 is SGHRS, CDR2 YFSETQ. The CDR3 spans 16 residues. V lost 0 bases, J lost 6 bases, and 9 bases stayed unmatched. The CDR3 DNA follows: TGCGCCAGCAGCTTGGGACAGGGCTACGATCGCAATGAGCAGTTCTTC. Residues: CASSLGQGYDRNEQFF.

The gene calls are TRBV6-1 and TRBJ2-5, with TRBD2 matching over 8 bases. Per germline, CDR1 MNHNS and CDR2 SASEGT. CDR3 length equals 15 residues. V lost 0 bases, J lost 4 bases, and 4 bases stayed unmatched. CDR3: CASSEAQTSVETQYF. The CDR3 bases are TGTGCCAGCAGTGAAGCTCAGACTAGCGTAGAGACCCAGTACTTC.

In DNA, the CDR3 is TGTGCCAGCAGTCCCAGAGGCAGGGGTGCAGATACGCAGTATTTT. Encoded protein: CASSPRGRGADTQYF. V is TRBV25-1 and J is TRBJ2-3; a weak D match, TRBD1 (6 bases). The V end lost 5 bases, the J end lost 4 bases, and 16 bases lay between the germline ends. This CDR3 is built from 15 residues. CDR1 and CDR2 (germline): MGHDK, SYGVNS. Full variable domain (outside the CDR3, taken from reference TRBV25-1 and TRBJ2-3): EADIYQTPRYLVIGTGKKITLECSQTMGHDKMYWYQQDPGMELHLIHYSYGVNSTEKGDLSSESTVSRIRTEHFPLTLESARPSHTSQYLCASSPRGRGADTQYFGPGTRLTVL.

The V and J genes are TRBV28 and TRBJ2-1; tentatively, D is TRBD2 (5 bases). Per germline, CDR1 MDHEN and CDR2 SYDVKM. This CDR3 region has 16 residues. V was trimmed by 6 bases and J by 6 bases, leaving 21 bases between them. This CDR3 reads CASRLPRGREGNEQFF. In nucleotides, the CDR3 is TGTGCCAGCAGACTCCCCCGGGGAAGAGAGGGCAATGAGCAGTTCTTC.

This clone was detected a few times. In nucleotides, the CDR3 is TGTGCCAGCAGTGTTGAAGCAGGGAGGTACACTGAAGCTTTCTTT. Its translation: CASSVEAGRYTEAFF. This chain connects TRBV6-1 to TRBJ1-1; D perhaps matches TRBD1 (5 bases). This CDR3 contains 15 residues. Between the trimmed V and J ends, which lost 4 bases and 3 bases, there was a span of 15 bases. In germline, CDR1 is MNHNS, CDR2 SASEGT.

The V gene is TRBV19, the J gene TRBJ1-5; 11 bases align to TRBD1. Germline CDR1 and CDR2: LNHDA and SQIVND (reference sequence). V gave up 1 base and J gave up 6 bases; unmatched junction bases: 8. The CDR3 extends over 17 amino acids. DNA for the CDR3: TGTGCCAGTAGTATAGCGCGGGACAGGGGGATTGGTCAGCCCCAGCATTTT. The encoded protein is CASSIARDRGIGQPQHF.

The chain uses TRBV29-1 and TRBJ2-1; 7 nucleotides match TRBD2. The germline V gene has CDR1 SQVTM and CDR2 ANQGSEA. Unmatched junction bases numbered 13, after V lost 7 bases and J lost 4 bases. This CDR3 region has 15 residues. CDR3 in amino acids: CSGYGGLLRYNEQFF. In DNA, the CDR3 is TGCAGCGGTTACGGGGGACTACTGCGTTACAATGAGCAGTTCTTC.

This chain joins TRBV19 and TRBJ2-4; possibly TRBD1 for D (6 bases). The CDR3 runs 13 residues. Trimming stripped 7 bases from V and 10 bases from J, with 17 bases between. The V gene's germline CDR1 is LNHDA and CDR2 SQIVND (reference sequence). The CDR3 coding sequence is TGTGCCAGTAATAGAGAGACCCAGGGGATTCAGTACTTC. It specifies CASNRETQGIQYF.

The J gene is TRBJ1-2, the V gene TRBV29-1; 9 bases agree with TRBD1. V shed 4 bases and J 5 bases; nucleotides not matched to a gene: 11. Germline lookup yields CDR1 SQVTM and CDR2 ANQGSEA. The CDR3 length is 15 residues. CDR3 nucleotide sequence: TGCAGCGTTGGATATAACAGGGGGCCAGCTTATGGCTACACCTTC. It yields the protein CSVGYNRGPAYGYTF.

In its sample, this clone was seen once. This sequence joins TRBV23-1 and TRBJ2-2; D unresolved. TRBV23-1 is given ORF status, its function remaining uncertain. V was pared by 0 bases and J by 4 bases, with 12 bases between. The CDR3 extends over 16 amino acids. Written as DNA, the CDR3 is TGCGCCAGCAGTCAATCGGGTAGCTCTTGCACCGGGGAGCTGTTTTTT. It codes for CASSQSGSSCTGELFF.

J is TRBJ2-1 and V is TRBV4-3; D is perhaps TRBD1 (5 bases). In germline, CDR1 is LGHNA, CDR2 YSLEER. V was shortened by 4 bases and J by 5 bases, with 21 bases between the two germline ends. This CDR3 comprises 17 residues. CDR3 amino acids: CASSRGWGRTPNNEQFF. The CDR3 nucleotides read TGCGCCAGCAGCCGAGGTTGGGGCCGGACCCCAAACAATGAGCAGTTCTTC.

The V gene is TRBV5-4, the J gene TRBJ1-1; D uncertain. The CDR3 loop spans 13 amino acids. Between the trimmed V and J ends, which lost 4 bases and 10 bases, there was a span of 17 bases. Germline V gives CDR1 SGHNT, CDR2 YYREEE (reference sequence). CDR3 in amino acids: CASSHPLRHRAFF. CDR3 nucleotides: TGTGCCAGCAGCCACCCGCTGAGACATCGAGCTTTCTTT.

The chain combines TRBV29-1 with TRBJ2-3; D call uncertain. Germline V gene sequence: CDR1 SQVTM, CDR2 ANQGSEA. The CDR3 extends over 13 amino acids. V gave up 7 bases and J gave up 2 bases, with 13 bases separating them. The CDR3 nucleotides are TGCAGCGGGCTAAGCGTACACACAGATACGCAGTATTTT. It encodes CSGLSVHTDTQYF.

The rearrangement joins TRBV11-3 to TRBJ2-2; tentative D call: TRBD2 (6 bases). CDR3 size: 14 residues. V lost 3 bases to trimming and J lost 4 bases, with 9 bases between them. Germline V gene sequence: CDR1 SGHNT, CDR2 YENEEA. CDR3 coding DNA: TGTGCCAGCAGCTTGGAGGGGAGCACCGGGGAGCTGTTTTTT. It specifies CASSLEGSTGELFF.

The chain is built from TRBV2 and TRBJ2-4, with TRBD2 identical over 12 bases. CDR1 is SNHLY and CDR2 is FYNNEI in the germline V gene. The CDR3 contains 15 residues. V lost 7 bases and J lost 8; bases outside the gene matches: 9. This CDR3 reads CASNPTSGRLYIQYF. In DNA, the CDR3 is TGTGCCAGCAACCCGACTAGCGGGAGATTGTACATTCAGTACTTC.

With respect to this clone: The same CDR3 also results from other DNA sequences found in this sample. The chain couples TRBV7-9 to TRBJ1-1; D is ambiguous. This CDR3 contains 13 residues. Trimming pared 5 bases from V and 4 bases from J, leaving 11 bases between. In germline, CDR1 is SEHNR, CDR2 FQNEAQ (reference sequence). The CDR3 region is CASSPEGGTEAFF. CDR3 in DNA: TGTGCCAGCAGCCCGGAAGGTGGCACTGAAGCTTTCTTT.

V gene TRBV25-1 combines with J gene TRBJ1-1, with D unclear. Looked up from germline, CDR1 is MGHDK and CDR2 is SYGVNS. Trimming removed 3 bases from V and 9 bases from J, with 17 bases in between. The CDR3 contains 14 residues. This chain's CDR3 is CASSDPGANYKAFF. In nucleotides, the CDR3 is TGTGCCAGCAGTGACCCCGGTGCCAATTACAAAGCTTTCTTT. The whole variable domain, filled in from reference TRBV25-1 and TRBJ1-1, reads EADIYQTPRYLVIGTGKKITLECSQTMGHDKMYWYQQDPGMELHLIHYSYGVNSTEKGDLSSESTVSRIRTEHFPLTLESARPSHTSQYLCASSDPGANYKAFFGQGTRLTVV.

This clone showed up just once. CDR3 bases: TGTGCCAGCAGCTTGGTGGGGGCGGGCACCGGGGAGCTGTTTTTT. Translating it yields CASSLVGAGTGELFF. This sequence joins TRBV5-4 and TRBJ2-2, with D perhaps TRBD1 (6 bases). V was pared by 0 bases and J by 4 bases, with 10 bases between. This CDR3 comprises 15 residues. Germline V CDR1 and CDR2: SGHNT, YYREEE (reference sequence).

This sequence joins TRBV6-5 and TRBJ1-3; the match to TRBD1 covers 8 bases. The CDR3 is made up of 15 amino acids. After removal of 6 bases from V and 0 bases from J, the junction contained 4 bases not matched to a gene. CDR1 MNHEY and CDR2 SVGAGI come from the germline V gene. The CDR3 coding sequence is TGTGCCAGCAGACGACAGGGGCCCTCTGGAAACACCATATATTTT. Its translation: CASRRQGPSGNTIYF.

This clone appeared once. This chain uses TRBV28 with TRBJ2-7, with D possibly TRBD1 on 6 matching bases. The CDR3 is 16 amino acids. The germline gives CDR1 MDHEN, CDR2 SYDVKM. V was trimmed by 5 bases and J by 3 bases, leaving 20 bases between them. The CDR3 nucleotides are TGTGCCAGCAGTGGTCATACAGGGAACGGAAACTACGAGCAGTACTTC. Its protein product is CASSGHTGNGNYEQYF.

This chain joins TRBV27 and TRBJ2-2, with TRBD1 identical over 7 bases. CDR1 is MNHEY and CDR2 is SMNVEV in the germline V gene (reference sequence). Trimming at V came to 2 bases and at J to 7 bases, leaving 7 bases not matched to a gene. The CDR3 covers 15 residues. The DNA for the CDR3 is TGTGCCAGCAGTTTAAGGGGGACAGTTTACGGGGAGCTGTTTTTT. It specifies CASSLRGTVYGELFF.